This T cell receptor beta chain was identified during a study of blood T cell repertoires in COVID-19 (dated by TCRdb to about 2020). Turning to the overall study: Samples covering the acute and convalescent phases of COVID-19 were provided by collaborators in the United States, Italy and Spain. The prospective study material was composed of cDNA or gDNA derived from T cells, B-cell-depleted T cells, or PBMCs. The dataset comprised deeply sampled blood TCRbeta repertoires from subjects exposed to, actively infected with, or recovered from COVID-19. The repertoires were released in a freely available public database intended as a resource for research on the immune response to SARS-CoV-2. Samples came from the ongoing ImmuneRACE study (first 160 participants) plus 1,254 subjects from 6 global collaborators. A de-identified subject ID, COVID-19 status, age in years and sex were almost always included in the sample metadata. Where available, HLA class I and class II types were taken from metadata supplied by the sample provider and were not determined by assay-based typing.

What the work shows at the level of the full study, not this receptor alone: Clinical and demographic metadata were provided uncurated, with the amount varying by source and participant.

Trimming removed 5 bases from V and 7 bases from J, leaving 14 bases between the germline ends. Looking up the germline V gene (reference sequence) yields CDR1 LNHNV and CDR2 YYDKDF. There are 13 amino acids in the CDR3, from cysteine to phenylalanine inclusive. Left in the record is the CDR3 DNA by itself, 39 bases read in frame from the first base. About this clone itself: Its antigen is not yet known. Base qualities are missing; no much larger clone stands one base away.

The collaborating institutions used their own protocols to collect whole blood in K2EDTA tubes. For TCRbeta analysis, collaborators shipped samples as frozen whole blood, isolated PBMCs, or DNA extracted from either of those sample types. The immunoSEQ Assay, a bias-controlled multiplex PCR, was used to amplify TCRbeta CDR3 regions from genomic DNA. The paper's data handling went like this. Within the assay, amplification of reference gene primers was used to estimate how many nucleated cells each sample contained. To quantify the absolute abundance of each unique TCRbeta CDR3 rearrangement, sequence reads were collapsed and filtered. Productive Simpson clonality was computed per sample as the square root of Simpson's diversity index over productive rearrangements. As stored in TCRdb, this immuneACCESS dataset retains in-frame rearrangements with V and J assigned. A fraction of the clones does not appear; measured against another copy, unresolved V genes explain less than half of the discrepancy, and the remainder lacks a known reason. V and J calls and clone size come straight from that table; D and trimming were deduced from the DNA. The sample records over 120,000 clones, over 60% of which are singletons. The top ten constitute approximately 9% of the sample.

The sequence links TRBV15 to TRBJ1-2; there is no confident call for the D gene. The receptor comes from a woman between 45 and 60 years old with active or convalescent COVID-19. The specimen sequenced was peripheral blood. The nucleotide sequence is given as TGTGCCACCAGCGGCGGGCCTGCGGGTGGCTACACCTTC. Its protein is CATSGGPAGGYTF.